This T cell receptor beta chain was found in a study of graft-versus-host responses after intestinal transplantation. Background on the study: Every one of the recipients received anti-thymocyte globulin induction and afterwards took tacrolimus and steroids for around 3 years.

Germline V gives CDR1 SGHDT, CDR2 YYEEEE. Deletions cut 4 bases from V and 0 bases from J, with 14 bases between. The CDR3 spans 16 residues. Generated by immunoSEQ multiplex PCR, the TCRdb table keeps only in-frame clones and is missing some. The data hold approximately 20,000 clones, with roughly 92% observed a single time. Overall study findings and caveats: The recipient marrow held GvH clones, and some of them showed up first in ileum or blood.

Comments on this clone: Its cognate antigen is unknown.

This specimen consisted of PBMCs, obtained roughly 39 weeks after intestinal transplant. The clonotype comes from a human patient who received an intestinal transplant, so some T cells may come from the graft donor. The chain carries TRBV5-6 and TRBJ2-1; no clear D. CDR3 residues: CASSKTLIVSYNEQFF. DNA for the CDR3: TGTGCCAGCAGCAAAACACTGATCGTCTCCTACAATGAGCAGTTCTTC.